This section outlines one T cell receptor beta chain sequence together with its context. Its antigen is unknown. TCRalpha and TCRbeta libraries used 5'RACE with constant-segment primers and UMIs. TCRdb reprocessed the 5' RACE reads via MiXCR and lists one record per CDR3 protein. The data hold under 200,000 distinct CDR3 sequences, with roughly 28% observed a single time. This sample stems from a study of T-cell memory formation after mild COVID-19. Study-level findings and limits: CD4+ clones that contracted lay mainly in CM and EM; CD8+ ones lay in EMRA.

Germline CDR1 and CDR2: LNHNV and YYDKDF (reference sequence). Trimming shortened V by 0 bases and J by 7 bases, and 15 bases separated the two germline ends. This CDR3 has 16 amino acids. This TCR derives from an adult woman who had mild COVID-19 (a few samples of this study predate the infection). Cell type and time point are not known. The J gene is TRBJ2-2, the V gene TRBV15; perhaps D is TRBD1 or TRBD2 (5 bases each). Source material: PBMCs or a T cell subset sorted from them (not recorded which). CDR3 loop: CATSRDRGRVGGELFF. For the CDR3, the DNA is TGTGCCACCAGCAGAGATCGGGGCAGGGTAGGCGGGGAGCTGTTTTTT.